One TCR beta chain is described in this entry. The antigen it recognizes is unknown. Base qualities are not at hand, and no much larger clone is one base apart. This sample is part of a study of blood T cell repertoires in COVID-19 (dated by TCRdb to the early 2020s). Regarding the study in general: Collaborator samples came from the United States, Italy and Spain and covered acute and convalescent phases of COVID-19. The prospective study material was composed of cDNA or gDNA derived from T cells, B-cell-depleted T cells, or PBMCs. Samples were obtained from the ongoing ImmuneRACE study (first 160 participants) and from over 1,000 subjects provided by 6 global collaborators. Sample metadata almost always included a de-identified subject ID, COVID-19 status, age in years and sex. The repertoires were released in a freely available public database meant as a resource for research on the immune response to SARS-CoV-2. Subjects who had been exposed to COVID-19, were actively infected with it, or had recovered from it provided the deeply sampled blood TCRbeta repertoires that made up the dataset. HLA class I and class II types, where available, came from metadata supplied by the sample provider rather than from assay-based typing. Beyond this particular receptor, the publication reports: The amount of clinical and demographic metadata varied by source and participant and was provided uncurated.

Whole blood was collected in K2EDTA tubes by collaborating institutions according to the institutions' own protocols. For TCRbeta analysis, collaborators shipped samples in one of three forms: frozen whole blood, isolated PBMCs, or DNA extracted from either of those sample types. The immunoSEQ Assay, a bias-controlled multiplex PCR, was used to amplify TCRbeta CDR3 regions from genomic DNA. Per the original workflow: The number of nucleated cells in each sample was estimated from the amplification of reference gene primers within the assay. Sequence reads were collapsed and filtered to measure the absolute abundance of every unique TCRbeta CDR3 rearrangement. For each sample, productive Simpson clonality was calculated as the square root of Simpson's diversity index across productive rearrangements. TCRdb stores this immuneACCESS table with in-frame sequences only. Part of the clones is absent; in the studies checked, under half of the shortfall reflects unresolved V genes, and no reason is known for the rest. Clonal size and the V and J genes are those of that table, whereas D and trimming came from the DNA. This sample gives 160,000 or so clones in total; more than 90% of them show up just once. The ten top clones hold roughly a sixth of the sample.

The germline V gene encodes CDR1 SGHRS and CDR2 YFSETQ. Here V drops 3 bases and J drops 1 base, and the junction holds 7 bases not matched to any gene. The CDR3 goes from the cysteine to the phenylalanine over 16 residues. Just CDR3 DNA is preserved here, 48 bases in frame from base 1. This receptor was identified in a man in his fifties or sixties with active or convalescent COVID-19. The sequenced sample was peripheral blood. The V and J segments used are TRBV5-1 and TRBJ2-5; 9 bases in the middle match TRBD2. The nucleotide sequence is given as TGCGCCAGCAGCTCTAATAGCGGGGGCGCCCAAGAGACCCAGTACTTC. This codes for CASSSNSGGAQETQYF.